These T cell receptor beta chains were read from a single sample in a study of CD8 T cells in Susac syndrome. MiXCR, applied by TCRdb to the immunoSEQ multiplex PCR reads, yields one record per CDR3 protein. The sample records roughly 220,000 distinct CDR3 sequences, around 93% being singletons. The material sequenced was CD4+ T cells from PBMCs. These receptors originate from a human donor with Susac syndrome. Both conserved end residues are part of each CDR3. Fields, in order: J gene, V gene, D gene, CDR3 length, clone size, CDR3 DNA, CDR3 protein. A D gene is named only where the DNA matches it firmly. Clone size is shown for a subset of rows, as once, few, many or a class of expanded clone.

TRBJ1-2	TRBV2	NA	12	NA	TGTGCCAGCAGTGAAGCACAGGCTGTCTACACCTTC	CASSEAQAVYTF
TRBJ2-3	TRBV12-3/TRBV12-4	NA	14	NA	TGTGCCAGCAGTTTCACGGGGCTCAGAGATACGCAGTATTTT	CASSFTGLRDTQYF
TRBJ1-5	TRBV6-2/TRBV6-3	NA	14	NA	TGTGCCAGCAGTTACATAGGGACTGAACAGCCCCAGCATTTT	CASSYIGTEQPQHF
TRBJ2-2	TRBV27	TRBD1	15	NA	TGTGCCAGCAGTTTAGGGACAGGGTACACCGGGGAGCTGTTTTTT	CASSLGTGYTGELFF
TRBJ2-6	TRBV12-3/TRBV12-4	NA	18	NA	TGTGCCAGCAGTTTAAGACCCGGGGTTCACTCTGGGGCCAACGTCCTGACTTTC	CASSLRPGVHSGANVLTF
TRBJ1-3	TRBV18	NA	14	NA	TGTGCCAGCTCACTCGAGTTATCCGGAAACACCATATATTTT	CASSLELSGNTIYF
TRBJ2-1	TRBV5-1	TRBD1	16	NA	TGCGCCAGCAGCTTTACCGGGACAGGGTTAATCAATGAGCAGTTCTTC	CASSFTGTGLINEQFF
TRBJ1-2	TRBV24-1	NA	14	NA	TGTGCCACCAGTGCCCGGACGGGGGAACATGGCTACACCTTC	CATSARTGEHGYTF
TRBJ2-3	TRBV27	NA	15	NA	TGTGCCAGCAGTTTTGAGGGGGTTCTTGCAGATACGCAGTATTTT	CASSFEGVLADTQYF
TRBJ2-2	TRBV12-3/TRBV12-4	TRBD2	15	NA	TGTGCCAGCAGTTCAACTGGGACTAGCCACGGGGAGCTGTTTTTT	CASSSTGTSHGELFF
TRBJ2-7	TRBV6-5	NA	12	NA	TGTGCCAGCACGGACACGAACTACGAGCAGTACTTC	CASTDTNYEQYF
TRBJ1-5	TRBV6-5	TRBD1	15	NA	TGTGCCAGCAGCCGGGGGGCAGGGGGCGCCCAGCCCCAGCATTTT	CASSRGAGGAQPQHF
TRBJ1-4	TRBV5-1	NA	14	NA	TGCGCCAGCAGCTTGGTACCGGATAATGAAAAACTGTTTTTT	CASSLVPDNEKLFF
TRBJ2-1	TRBV3-1	NA	14	once	TGTGCCAGCAGCCGGGACCGGGCGAGCAATGAGCAGTTCTTC	CASSRDRASNEQFF
TRBJ1-1	TRBV7-2	TRBD1	15	NA	TGTGCCAGCAGCCCAGGGACAGCCCGGGGGACTGAAGCTTTCTTT	CASSPGTARGTEAFF
TRBJ1-2	TRBV14	NA	13	NA	TGTGCCAGCAGCCAAGTTAATGAGGATGGCTACACCTTC	CASSQVNEDGYTF
TRBJ2-7	TRBV30	NA	13	NA	TGTGCGGGAGCTGGGCTCAGCTCCTACGAGCAGTACTTC	CAGAGLSSYEQYF
TRBJ1-4	TRBV7-9	NA	15	NA	TGTGCCAGCCTATGGGGAGGGGCAACTAATGAAAAACTGTTTTTT	CASLWGGATNEKLFF